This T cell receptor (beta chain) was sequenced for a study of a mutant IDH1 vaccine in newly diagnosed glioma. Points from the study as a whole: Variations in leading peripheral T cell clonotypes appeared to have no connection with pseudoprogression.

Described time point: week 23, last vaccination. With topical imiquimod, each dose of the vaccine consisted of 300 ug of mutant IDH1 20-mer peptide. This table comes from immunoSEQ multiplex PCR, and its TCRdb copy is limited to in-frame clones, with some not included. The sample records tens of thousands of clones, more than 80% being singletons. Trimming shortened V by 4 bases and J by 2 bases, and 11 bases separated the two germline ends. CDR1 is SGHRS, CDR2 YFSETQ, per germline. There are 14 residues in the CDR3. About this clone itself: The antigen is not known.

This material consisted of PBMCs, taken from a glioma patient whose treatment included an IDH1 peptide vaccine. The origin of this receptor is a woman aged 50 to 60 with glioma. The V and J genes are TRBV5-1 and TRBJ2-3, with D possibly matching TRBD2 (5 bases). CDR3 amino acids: CASSTGWDTDTQYF. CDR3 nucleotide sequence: TGCGCCAGCAGCACGGGGTGGGACACAGATACGCAGTATTTT.